This passage covers 16 T cell receptor beta chains from one sample sequenced in a study of tissue T cells after allogeneic stem cell transplantation. Time point described: mouse harvest day 14 after allogeneic transplant. Mouse grafts combined 10^7 T-cell-depleted bone marrow cells with 10^6 splenic CD5+ T cells. The repertoire was sequenced with immunoSEQ multiplex PCR; TCRdb's copy has only in-frame clones and lacks some. The repertoire holds fewer than 3,500 clones, with over 40% as singletons. Material: lymph node tissue. The source is a female BALB/c mouse given C57BL/6 T cells with graft-versus-host disease after an allogeneic hematopoietic cell transplant.

This clone was recorded a few times. Germline and genes here are mouse. The CDR3 sequence: CASSINREDTQYF. Incomplete CDR3 DNA: TGTGCCAGCAGTATAAACAGAGAAGACACCCAGTAC. This chain joins TRBV19 and TRBJ2-5; D is unclear. The read halts 1 residue ahead of the CDR3 end, with the missing end drawn from the germline J gene. This CDR3 has 13 amino acids. Germline V gene data show CDR1 as FNHDT and CDR2 as SITEND (reference sequence). The V end was cut by 1 base, the J end by 4 bases, with 7 bases between.

The sample holds one count of this clone. The gene symbols are mouse symbols. The CDR3 end is not reached by the read, which stops 1 residue before it; the germline J gene fills it in. The chain uses TRBV23 and TRBJ1-2; the table's D call of TRBD1 was not tested on the DNA. Germline loops: CDR1 KGHTA, CDR2 FQNQQP. This CDR3 has 15 amino acids. CDR3 DNA, as far as it was read: TGCTCCAGCAGTCAATCAGGGACAACAAACTCCGACTACACC. Protein product: CSSSQSGTTNSDYT. The entire CDR3 is CSSSQSGTTNSDYTF.

About this clone: The gene symbols are mouse symbols. The read ends 1 residue before the CDR3 terminus; that terminus is restored from the germline J gene. This chain links TRBV26 with TRBJ1-4; D remains unclear. Germline CDR1 KGHPV, CDR2 FQNQEV (reference sequence). The CDR3 is made up of 15 amino acids. V was clipped by 1 base and J by 0 bases, with 6 bases between them. The CDR3 reads CASSLWSVSNERLFF. The DNA read from the CDR3 is TGTGCCAGCAGTCTGTGGTCAGTTTCCAACGAAAGATTATTT.

A word on this clone: Gene labels here are mouse ones. The CDR3 end falls 1 residue outside the read, so it is completed with the germline J gene. V gene TRBV15 combines with J gene TRBJ1-2, with TRBD1 as a possible D gene (6 bases). V shed 6 bases and J shed 3 bases, with 8 bases lying between them. The CDR3 spans 12 residues. In germline, CDR1 is SGHND, CDR2 FRSKSL. The CDR3 sequence is CASSRGDSDYTF. CDR3 DNA, as far as it was read: TGTGCCAGCAGCAGGGGTGACTCCGACTACACC.

Comment on this clone: The genes and germline here are from mouse. The read is 1 residue too short to cover the CDR3 end, so that end is filled in from the germline J gene. V usage is TRBV19 and J usage is TRBJ2-7, with D possibly being TRBD2 (6 bases). Per the germline V gene, CDR1 is FNHDT and CDR2 is SITEND (reference sequence). This CDR3 comprises 14 residues. V was trimmed by 1 base and J by 3 bases, leaving 11 bases between them. Partial CDR3 DNA: TGTGCCAGCAGTATACTCGCGGGGGGCTATGAACAGTAC. This translates into CASSILAGGYEQY. The full CDR3 protein is CASSILAGGYEQYF.

By share, this clone counts as medium-sized. Genes and germline are mouse. The read stops 1 residue short of the end of the CDR3; the missing end is completed from the germline J gene. The genes are TRBV29 and TRBJ1-3; 8 bases agree with TRBD1. Germline assignment: CDR1 MSHET and CDR2 SYDVDS. The V gene end was trimmed by 3 bases and the J gene end by 3 bases; junction bases not matched to a gene: 1. The CDR3 is 14 amino acids. The CDR3 region is CASSFRGHGNTLYF. CDR3 DNA, as far as it was read: TGTGCTAGCAGTTTCAGGGGGCATGGAAATACGCTCTAT.

This clone was found a few times. The germline and genes are mouse ones. The read terminates 1 residue ahead of where the CDR3 ends, so the germline J gene completes it. The chain links TRBV13-2 to TRBJ2-7, with 8 bases matching TRBD2. The CDR3 runs 14 residues. The trim removed 0 bases at V and 5 bases at J, leaving 4 bases unmatched. The V gene's germline CDR1 is NNHNN and CDR2 SYGAGS (reference sequence). The CDR3 spells CASGDALWGDEQYF. The CDR3 DNA, read in part, is TGTGCCAGCGGTGATGCTCTCTGGGGGGATGAACAGTAC.

Worth noting for this clone: Gene names refer to mouse genes. The read stops 1 residue short of the end of the CDR3; the missing end is completed from the germline J gene. The chain couples TRBV3 to TRBJ1-4, with D possibly matching TRBD1 (5 bases). Trimming took off 3 bases at V and 2 bases at J, with 7 bases between the two ends. CDR1 is SNHLY and CDR2 is FYNGKV in the germline V gene (reference sequence). The CDR3 sequence is 14 residues long. CDR3 bases read: TGTGCCAGCAGCTTTGCAGGGTCCAACGAAAGATTATTT. Translation gives CASSFAGSNERLF. The CDR3 reads in full as CASSFAGSNERLFF.

In this sample, this clone turned up once. Mouse gene names and germline throughout. The read ends 1 residue shy of where the CDR3 ends; the end is completed using the germline J gene. The V gene is TRBV5, the J gene TRBJ1-6; the match to TRBD1 covers 7 bases. TRBJ1-6 counts as an open reading frame of uncertain function. The V gene's germline CDR1 is LGHNA and CDR2 YNLKQL (reference sequence). With 4 bases clipped from V and 5 bases from J, the junction kept 2 bases outside the gene matches. The CDR3 runs to 14 residues. Incomplete CDR3 DNA: TGTGCCAGCAGCCCCGGGACAGATAATTCGCCCCTCTAC. Encoded protein: CASSPGTDNSPLY. The entire CDR3 sequence reads CASSPGTDNSPLYF.

As to this clone: Genes and germline come from the mouse. The DNA ends 1 residue before the CDR3 does, and the rest of the CDR3 is filled in from the germline J gene. The genes are TRBV26 and TRBJ1-2; D not resolved. CDR3 length: 12 amino acids. Trimming removed 4 bases from V and 1 base from J, with 4 bases in between. The V gene's germline CDR1 is KGHPV and CDR2 FQNQEV (reference sequence). Incomplete CDR3 DNA: TGTGCCAGCAGTCCACAAAACTCCGACTACACC. This translates into CASSPQNSDYT. The CDR3 as a whole reads CASSPQNSDYTF.

In regard to this clone: Mouse names are used for the genes. Read data end 1 residue before the CDR3 end; the end is taken from the germline J gene. The chain joins TRBV15 to TRBJ1-1; unclear D gene. Germline V CDR1 and CDR2: SGHND, FRSKSL. The CDR3 is made up of 13 amino acids. V lost 2 bases and J 1 base, leaving 5 bases between the germline ends. The covered CDR3 bases are TGTGCCAGCAGTTTAACAGTAAACACAGAAGTCTTC. It specifies CASSLTVNTEVF. The complete CDR3 reads CASSLTVNTEVFF.

As for this clone: Mouse gene names apply. The read ends 1 residue shy of where the CDR3 ends; the end is completed using the germline J gene. The chain uses TRBV26 and TRBJ1-1, with D hard to call. Germline V CDR1 and CDR2: KGHPV, FQNQEV (reference sequence). V was pared by 3 bases and J by 4 bases, with 3 bases between. The CDR3 consists of 11 residues. CDR3 sequence reads: CASSLLTEVFF. Incomplete CDR3 DNA: TGTGCCAGCAGTCTACTCACAGAAGTCTTC.

A note on this clone: Each gene name is a mouse one. The read terminates 1 residue ahead of where the CDR3 ends, so the germline J gene completes it. The rearrangement uses TRBV12-1 and TRBJ2-7, with 9 bases identical to TRBD2. The CDR3 totals 13 residues. Unmatched junction bases numbered 7, after V lost 4 bases and J lost 7 bases. Germline CDR1 reads SGHSN; CDR2 reads HYEKVE. The CDR3 spells CASSRDWVGEQYF. The part of the CDR3 DNA that was read is TGTGCCAGCTCCCGGGACTGGGTTGGAGAACAGTAC.

Comment on this clone: A read error may account for a junction end that differs from germline. Gene and germline names: mouse. The read finishes 1 residue shy of the CDR3 end, and the germline J gene is used to complete it. The chain combines TRBV13-2 with TRBJ2-2; the match to TRBD2 covers 11 bases. The length of the CDR3 is 17 residues. The germline CDR1 and CDR2 sequences are NNHNN and SYGAGS (reference sequence). The CDR3: CASSEEGLGVNTGQLYF. The sequenced CDR3 bases are TGTGCCAGCAGTGAGGAGGGACTGGGGGTAAACACCGGGCAGCTCTAC.

About this clone itself: The gene symbols are mouse symbols. Sequencing ends 1 residue short of the CDR3 end; the germline J gene provides the rest. The V and J genes are TRBV13-3 and TRBJ2-5; D may be TRBD1 (5 bases). The V end was cut by 3 bases, the J end by 4 bases, with 6 bases between. Germline CDR1 reads NNHDY; CDR2 reads SYVADS. The CDR3 has 12 amino acids. CDR3 in amino acids: CASSGTKDTQYF. The covered CDR3 bases are TGTGCCAGCAGTGGGACAAAAGACACCCAGTAC. Complete variable domain (other parts from reference TRBV13-3 and TRBJ2-5): EAAVTQSPRSKVAVTGGKVTLSCHQTNNHDYMYWYRQDTGHGLRLIHYSYVADSTEKGDIPDGYKASRPSQENFSLILELASLSQTAVYFCASSGTKDTQYFGPGTRLLVL.

Concerning this clone itself: The gene names here belong to mouse. The CDR3 is cut off 1 residue early in the read; its end comes from the germline J gene. The rearrangement joins TRBV15 to TRBJ1-6, with D possibly matching TRBD1 (5 bases). TRBJ1-6 is an ORF; its function is uncertain. The CDR3 totals 13 residues. V was trimmed by 3 bases and J by 6 bases, leaving 6 bases between them. In germline, CDR1 is SGHND, CDR2 FRSKSL. CDR3 protein: CASSLGGNSPLYF. The CDR3 bases that were read are TGTGCCAGCAGTTTGGGGGGTAATTCGCCCCTCTAC.